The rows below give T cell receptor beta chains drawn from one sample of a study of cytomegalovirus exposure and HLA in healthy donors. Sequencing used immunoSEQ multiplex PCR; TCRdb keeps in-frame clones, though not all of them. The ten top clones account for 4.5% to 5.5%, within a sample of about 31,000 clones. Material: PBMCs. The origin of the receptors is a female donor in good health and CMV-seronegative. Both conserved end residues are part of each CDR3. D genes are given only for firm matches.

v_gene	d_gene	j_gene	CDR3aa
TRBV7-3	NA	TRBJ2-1	CASSPQDRPSYNEQFF
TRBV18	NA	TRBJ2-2	CASPQGGINTGELFF
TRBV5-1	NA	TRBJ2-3	CASSLGGGTDTQYF
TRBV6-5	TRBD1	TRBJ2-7	CASSPTGGSYEQYF
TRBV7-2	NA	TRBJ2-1	CASRLLAGQSYNEQFF
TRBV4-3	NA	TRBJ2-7	CASSQELRPTIEQYF
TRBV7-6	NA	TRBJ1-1	CASSLGQMNTEAFF
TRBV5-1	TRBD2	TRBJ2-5	CASSLWGGPGTQYF
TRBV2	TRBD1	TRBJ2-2	CASRRGQADTGELFF
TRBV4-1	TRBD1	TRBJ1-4	CASSNTGGGLRKLFF
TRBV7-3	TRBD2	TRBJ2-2	CASSLRGLAGGANTGELFF
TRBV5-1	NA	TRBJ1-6	CASGLWASYNSPLHF
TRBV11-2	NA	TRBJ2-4	CASSPDTLSQNVQYF
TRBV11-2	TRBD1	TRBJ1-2	CASSLTGATDGYTF
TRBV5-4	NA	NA	CASSLGQGPGYEQYF
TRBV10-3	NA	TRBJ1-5	CASGQTSNQPQHF
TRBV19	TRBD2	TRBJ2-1	CASSIVGLAGENEQFF
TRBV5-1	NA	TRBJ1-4	CASSSQGTATNEKLFF
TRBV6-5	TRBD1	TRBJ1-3	CASKRDRDGNTIYF
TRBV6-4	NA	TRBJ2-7	CASIVGQVLTYEQYF
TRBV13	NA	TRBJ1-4	CASSSTETNEKLFF
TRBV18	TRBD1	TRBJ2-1	CASSPLQGFSGDEQFF